What follows is one T cell receptor (beta chain) and its context. The entry originates in a study of blood T cell repertoires in COVID-19. Study context: Collection of acute and convalescent COVID-19 samples took place in the United States, Italy and Spain. PBMCs, B-cell-depleted T cells, or T cells were the source of the cDNA or gDNA that made up the material.

The germline V and J ends were trimmed by 6 bases and 0 bases, with 2 bases remaining between them. Germline V CDR1 and CDR2: MNHEY, SMNVEV (reference sequence). CDR3 size: 12 residues. Sequencing was performed with immunoSEQ multiplex PCR; in TCRdb, only in-frame clones are kept and a portion is missing. Altogether around 37,000 clones are present, 90% being singletons, with the ten largest covering around a quarter. The origin of this receptor is a man in his sixties with active or convalescent COVID-19. The chain recombines TRBV27 with TRBJ2-2; no firm D call. The sequenced material came from peripheral blood. CDR3 bases: TGTGCCAGCAGCACGAACACCGGGGAGCTGTTTTTT. Translating gives CASSTNTGELFF.